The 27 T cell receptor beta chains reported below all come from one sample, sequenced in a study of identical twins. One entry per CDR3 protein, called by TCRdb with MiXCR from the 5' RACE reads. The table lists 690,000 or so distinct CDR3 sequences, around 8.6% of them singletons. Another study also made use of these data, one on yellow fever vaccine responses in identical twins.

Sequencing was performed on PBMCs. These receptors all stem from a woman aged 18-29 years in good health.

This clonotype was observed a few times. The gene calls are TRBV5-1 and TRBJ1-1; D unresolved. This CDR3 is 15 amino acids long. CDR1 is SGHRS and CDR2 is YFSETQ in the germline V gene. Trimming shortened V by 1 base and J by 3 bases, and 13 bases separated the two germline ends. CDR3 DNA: TGCGCCAGCAGCTTGTTCGGAGTGCTGGACACTGAAGCTTTCTTT. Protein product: CASSLFGVLDTEAFF. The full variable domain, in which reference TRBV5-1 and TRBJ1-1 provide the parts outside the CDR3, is KAGVTQTPRYLIKTRGQQVTLSCSPISGHRSVSWYQQTPGQGLQFLFEYFSETQRNKGNFPGRFSGRQFSNSRSEMNVSTLELGDSALYLCASSLFGVLDTEAFFGQGTRLTVV.

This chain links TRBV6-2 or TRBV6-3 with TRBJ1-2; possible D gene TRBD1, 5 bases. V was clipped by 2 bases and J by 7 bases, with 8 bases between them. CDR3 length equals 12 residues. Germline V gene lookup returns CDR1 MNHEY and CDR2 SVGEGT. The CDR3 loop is CASSYQGLGYTF. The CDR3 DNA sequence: TGTGCCAGCAGTTACCAGGGCCTTGGCTACACCTTC.

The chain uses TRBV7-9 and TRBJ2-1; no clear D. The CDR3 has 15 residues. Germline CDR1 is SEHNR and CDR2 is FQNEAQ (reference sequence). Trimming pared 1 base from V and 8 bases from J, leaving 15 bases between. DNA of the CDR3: TGTGCCAGCAGCTTAGTGTCGGCAGAAGGCGATGAGCAGTTCTTC. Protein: CASSLVSAEGDEQFF.

The CDR3 loop is CASSQVVWDPLNIQYF. The CDR3, as DNA: TGTGCCAGCAGCCAGGTCGTTTGGGATCCCCTAAACATTCAGTACTTC. The rearrangement links TRBV3-1 to TRBJ2-4; D call uncertain. Germline CDR1 and CDR2: LGHDT and YNNKEL (reference sequence). CDR3 length: 16 residues. The V end was cut by 3 bases, the J end by 6 bases, with 18 bases between.

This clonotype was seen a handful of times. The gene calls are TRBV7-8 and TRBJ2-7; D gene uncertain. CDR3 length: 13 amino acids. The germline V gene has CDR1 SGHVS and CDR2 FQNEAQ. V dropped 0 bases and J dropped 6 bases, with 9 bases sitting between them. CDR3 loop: CASSLAGQAEQYF. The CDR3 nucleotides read TGTGCCAGCAGCTTAGCTGGGCAGGCCGAGCAGTACTTC. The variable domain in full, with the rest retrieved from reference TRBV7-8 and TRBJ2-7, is GAGVSQSPRYKVAKRGQDVALRCDPISGHVSLFWYQQALGQGPEFLTYFQNEAQLDKSGLPSDRFFAERPEGSVSTLKIQRTQQEDSAVYLCASSLAGQAEQYFGPGTRLTVT.

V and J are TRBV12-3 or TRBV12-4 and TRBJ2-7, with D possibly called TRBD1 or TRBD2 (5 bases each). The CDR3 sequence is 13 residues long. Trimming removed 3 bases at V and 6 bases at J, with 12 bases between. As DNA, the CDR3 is TGTGCCAGCAGTTTTCTAGGGACCTCCGAGCAGTACTTC. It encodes CASSFLGTSEQYF.

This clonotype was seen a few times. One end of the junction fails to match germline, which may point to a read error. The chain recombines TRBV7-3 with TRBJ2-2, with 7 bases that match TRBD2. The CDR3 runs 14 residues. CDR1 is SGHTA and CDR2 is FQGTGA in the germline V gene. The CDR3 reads CATSLTAGAVELFF. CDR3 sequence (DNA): TGTGCCACCAGCTTAACGGCGGGAGCTGTGGAGCTGTTTTTT.

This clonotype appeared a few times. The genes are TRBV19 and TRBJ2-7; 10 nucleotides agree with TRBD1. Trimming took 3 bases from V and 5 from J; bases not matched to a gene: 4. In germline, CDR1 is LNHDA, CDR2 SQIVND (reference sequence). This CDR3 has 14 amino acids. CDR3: CASSMRDRGNEQYF. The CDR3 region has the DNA TGTGCCAGTAGTATGCGGGACAGGGGAAACGAGCAGTACTTC.

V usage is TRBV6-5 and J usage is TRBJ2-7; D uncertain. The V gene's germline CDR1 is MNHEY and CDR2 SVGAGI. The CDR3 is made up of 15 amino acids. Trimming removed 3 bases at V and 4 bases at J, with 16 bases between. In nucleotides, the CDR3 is TGTGCCAGCAGTTATCGGCGTCAGTGGGGTTACGAGCAGTACTTC. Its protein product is CASSYRRQWGYEQYF.

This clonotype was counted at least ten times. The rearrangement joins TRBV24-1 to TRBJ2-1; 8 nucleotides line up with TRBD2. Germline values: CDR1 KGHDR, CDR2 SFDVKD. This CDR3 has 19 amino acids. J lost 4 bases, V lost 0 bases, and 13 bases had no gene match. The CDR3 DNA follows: TGTGCCACCAGTGATTTGACCGCCCGGGCAGCGGGAGCATACAATGAGCAGTTCTTC. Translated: CATSDLTARAAGAYNEQFF.

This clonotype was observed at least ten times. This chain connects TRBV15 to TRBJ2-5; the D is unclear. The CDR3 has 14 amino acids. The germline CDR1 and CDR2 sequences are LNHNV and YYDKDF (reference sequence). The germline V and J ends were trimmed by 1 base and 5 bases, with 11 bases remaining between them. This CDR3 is CATSRVYPGETQYF. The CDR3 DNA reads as TGTGCCACCAGCAGAGTGTACCCCGGGGAGACCCAGTACTTC.

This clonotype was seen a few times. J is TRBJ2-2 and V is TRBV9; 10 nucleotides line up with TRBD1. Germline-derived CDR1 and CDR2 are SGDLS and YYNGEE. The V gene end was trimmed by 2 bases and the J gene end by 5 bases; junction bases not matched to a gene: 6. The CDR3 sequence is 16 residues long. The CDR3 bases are TGTGCCAGCAGCGTCCTCGACAGGGGGCCTACCGGGGAGCTGTTTTTT. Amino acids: CASSVLDRGPTGELFF.

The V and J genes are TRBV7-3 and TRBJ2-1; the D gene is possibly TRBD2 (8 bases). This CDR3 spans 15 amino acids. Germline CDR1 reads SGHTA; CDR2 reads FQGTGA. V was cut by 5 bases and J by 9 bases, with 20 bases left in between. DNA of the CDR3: TGTGCCAGCAGCGGTCCGGGACTAGGGGGCTCTGAGCAGTTCTTC. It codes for CASSGPGLGGSEQFF.

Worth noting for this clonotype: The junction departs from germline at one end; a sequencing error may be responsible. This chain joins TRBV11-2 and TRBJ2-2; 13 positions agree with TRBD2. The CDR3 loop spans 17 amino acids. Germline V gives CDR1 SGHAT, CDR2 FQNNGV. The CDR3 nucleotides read TGTGCCAGCAGCTTAAGGACTAGCGGGAGTAACACCGGGGAGCCGTTTTTT. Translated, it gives CASSLRTSGSNTGEPFF. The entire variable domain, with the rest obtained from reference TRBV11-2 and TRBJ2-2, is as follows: EAGVAQSPRYKIIEKRQSVAFWCNPISGHATLYWYQQILGQGPKLLIQFQNNGVVDDSQLPKDRFSAERLKGVDSTLKIQPAKLEDSAVYLCASSLRTSGSNTGEPFFGEGSRLTVL.

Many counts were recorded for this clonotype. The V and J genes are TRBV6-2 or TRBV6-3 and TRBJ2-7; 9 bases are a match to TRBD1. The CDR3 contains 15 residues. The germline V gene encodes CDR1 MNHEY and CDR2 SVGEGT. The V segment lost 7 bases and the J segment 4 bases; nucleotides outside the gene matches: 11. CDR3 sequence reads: CASTPSGTGWYEQYF. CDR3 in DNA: TGTGCCAGCACTCCCAGCGGGACAGGGTGGTACGAGCAGTACTTC.

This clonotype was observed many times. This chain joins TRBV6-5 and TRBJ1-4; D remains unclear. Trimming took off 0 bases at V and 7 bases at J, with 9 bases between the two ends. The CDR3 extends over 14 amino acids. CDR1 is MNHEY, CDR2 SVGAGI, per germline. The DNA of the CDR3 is TGTGCCAGCAGTTACTCGATCAAACTTGAAAAACTGTTTTTT. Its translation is CASSYSIKLEKLFF.

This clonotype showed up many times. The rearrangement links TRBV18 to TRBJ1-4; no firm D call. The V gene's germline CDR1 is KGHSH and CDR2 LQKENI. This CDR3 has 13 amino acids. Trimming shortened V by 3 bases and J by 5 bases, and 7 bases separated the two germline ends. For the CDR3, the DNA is TGTGCCAGCTCACCGGACCTAAATGAAAAACTGTTTTTT. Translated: CASSPDLNEKLFF.

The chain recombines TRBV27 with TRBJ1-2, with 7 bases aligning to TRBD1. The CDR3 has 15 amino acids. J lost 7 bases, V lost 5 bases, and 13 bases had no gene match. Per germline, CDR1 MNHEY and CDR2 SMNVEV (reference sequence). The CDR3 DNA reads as TGTGCCAGCAGTCCGACACAAGACAGGGAAATTGGCTACACCTTC. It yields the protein CASSPTQDREIGYTF.

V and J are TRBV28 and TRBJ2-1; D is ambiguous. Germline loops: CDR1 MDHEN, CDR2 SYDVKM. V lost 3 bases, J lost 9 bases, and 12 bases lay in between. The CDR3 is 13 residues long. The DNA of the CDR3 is TGTGCCAGCAGTTTCGATTCTTGGGGTGAGCAGTTCTTC. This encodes CASSFDSWGEQFF.

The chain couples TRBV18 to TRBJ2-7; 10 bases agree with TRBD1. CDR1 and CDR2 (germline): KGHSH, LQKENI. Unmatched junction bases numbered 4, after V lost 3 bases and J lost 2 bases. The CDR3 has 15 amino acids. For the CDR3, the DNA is TGTGCCAGCTCACCCGGACAGGGGGACACCTACGAGCAGTACTTC. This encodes CASSPGQGDTYEQYF.

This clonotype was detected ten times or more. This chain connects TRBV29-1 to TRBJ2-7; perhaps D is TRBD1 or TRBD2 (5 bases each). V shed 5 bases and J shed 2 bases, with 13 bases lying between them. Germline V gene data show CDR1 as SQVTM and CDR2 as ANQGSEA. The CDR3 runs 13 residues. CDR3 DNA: TGCAGCGTTATCCGGGACGGTGCCTACGAGCAGTACTTC. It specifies CSVIRDGAYEQYF.

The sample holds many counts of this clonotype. CDR3 DNA: TGTGCCAGCAGCTTAGATGGAGGGGGGGGCGAGCAGTACTTC. Its protein product is CASSLDGGGGEQYF. The chain has TRBV7-9 and TRBJ2-7, with a possible D match to TRBD2 (7 bases). Germline V CDR1 and CDR2: SEHNR, FQNEAQ (reference sequence). Trimming stripped 1 base from V and 6 bases from J, with 13 bases between. The CDR3 is 14 amino acids.

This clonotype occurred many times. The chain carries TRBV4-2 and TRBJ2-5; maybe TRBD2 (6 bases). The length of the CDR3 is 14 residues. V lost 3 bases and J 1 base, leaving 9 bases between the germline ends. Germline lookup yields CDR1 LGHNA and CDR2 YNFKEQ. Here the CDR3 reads CASSQLSGQETQYF. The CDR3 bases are TGTGCCAGCAGCCAGCTTAGCGGCCAAGAGACCCAGTACTTC.

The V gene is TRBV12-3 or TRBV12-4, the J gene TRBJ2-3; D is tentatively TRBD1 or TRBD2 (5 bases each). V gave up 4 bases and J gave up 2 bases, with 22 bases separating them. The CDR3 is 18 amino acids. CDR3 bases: TGTGCCAGCAGTTCCGTCCGGGACCCGAGAGCTCACACAGATACGCAGTATTTT. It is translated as CASSSVRDPRAHTDTQYF.

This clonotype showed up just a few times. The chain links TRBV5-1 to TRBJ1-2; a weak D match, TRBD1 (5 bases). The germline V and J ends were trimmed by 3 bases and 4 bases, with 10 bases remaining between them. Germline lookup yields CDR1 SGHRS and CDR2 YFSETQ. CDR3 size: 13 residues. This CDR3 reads CASSSDDSYGYTF. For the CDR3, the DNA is TGCGCCAGCAGCTCGGATGACAGCTATGGCTACACCTTC.

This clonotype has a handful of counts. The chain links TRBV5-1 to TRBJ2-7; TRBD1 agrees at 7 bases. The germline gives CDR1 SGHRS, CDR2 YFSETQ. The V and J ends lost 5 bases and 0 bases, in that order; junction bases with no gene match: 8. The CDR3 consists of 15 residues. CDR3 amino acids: CASRDGQALSYEQYF. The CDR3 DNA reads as TGCGCCAGCAGGGATGGACAGGCCCTCTCCTACGAGCAGTACTTC.

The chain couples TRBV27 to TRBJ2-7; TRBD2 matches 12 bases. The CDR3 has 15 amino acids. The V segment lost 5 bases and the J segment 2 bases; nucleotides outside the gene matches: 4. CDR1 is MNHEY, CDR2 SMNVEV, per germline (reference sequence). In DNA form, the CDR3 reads TGTGCCAGCAGTAGACTAGCGGGGGTAACCTACGAGCAGTACTTC. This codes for CASSRLAGVTYEQYF.